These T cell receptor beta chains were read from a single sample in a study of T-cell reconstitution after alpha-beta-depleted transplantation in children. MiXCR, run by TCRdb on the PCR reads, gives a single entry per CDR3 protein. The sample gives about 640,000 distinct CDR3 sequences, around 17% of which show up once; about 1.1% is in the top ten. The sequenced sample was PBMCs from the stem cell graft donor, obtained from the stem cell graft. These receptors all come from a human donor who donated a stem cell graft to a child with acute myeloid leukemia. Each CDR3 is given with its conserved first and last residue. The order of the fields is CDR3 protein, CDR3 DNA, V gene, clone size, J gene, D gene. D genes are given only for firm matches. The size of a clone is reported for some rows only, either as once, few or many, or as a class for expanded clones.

CDR3aa: CASSQVAGGQGNEQFF
CDR3nt: TGCGCCAGCAGCCAGGTAGCGGGGGGGCAAGGCAATGAGCAGTTCTTC
v_gene: TRBV4-1
abundance: .
j_gene: TRBJ2-1
d_gene: TRBD2

CDR3aa: CASSLGLAGFTDTQYF
CDR3nt: TGTGCCAGCAGCTTGGGACTAGCGGGGTTCACAGATACGCAGTATTTT
v_gene: TRBV7-9
abundance: many
j_gene: TRBJ2-3
d_gene: TRBD2

CDR3aa: CSARYTNNEQFF
CDR3nt: TGCAGTGCTAGGTACACTAACAATGAGCAGTTCTTC
v_gene: TRBV20-1
abundance: many
j_gene: TRBJ2-1
d_gene: .

CDR3aa: CSVEAVRDTAYQQYF
CDR3nt: TGCAGCGTTGAAGCGGTCCGGGACACAGCCTACCAGCAGTACTTC
v_gene: TRBV29-1
abundance: .
j_gene: TRBJ2-7
d_gene: .

CDR3aa: CATSGGQDYEQYF
CDR3nt: TGTGCCACCAGCGGGGGACAGGACTACGAGCAGTACTTC
v_gene: TRBV15
abundance: few
j_gene: TRBJ2-7
d_gene: TRBD1

CDR3aa: CASSLDSGRTDTQYF
CDR3nt: TGTGCCAGCAGCTTGGATAGCGGACGCACAGATACGCAGTATTTT
v_gene: TRBV5-5
abundance: .
j_gene: TRBJ2-3
d_gene: .

CDR3aa: CASSLGWAYNEQFF
CDR3nt: TGTGCCAGCAGCCTAGGGTGGGCCTACAATGAGCAGTTCTTC
v_gene: TRBV5-8
abundance: .
j_gene: TRBJ2-1
d_gene: .

CDR3aa: CASSPGQREKLFF
CDR3nt: TGTGCCAGCAGCCCGGGACAGCGAGAAAAACTGTTTTTT
v_gene: TRBV12-3/TRBV12-4
abundance: .
j_gene: TRBJ1-4
d_gene: TRBD1

CDR3aa: CSAERANQETQYF
CDR3nt: TGCAGTGCCGAGCGGGCGAACCAAGAGACCCAGTACTTC
v_gene: TRBV20-1
abundance: many
j_gene: TRBJ2-5
d_gene: .

CDR3aa: CASSLQGQNYEQYF
CDR3nt: TGCGCCAGCAGCCTACAGGGACAGAACTACGAGCAGTACTTC
v_gene: TRBV5-1
abundance: .
j_gene: TRBJ2-7
d_gene: TRBD1

CDR3aa: CASSFSSGEQDTQYF
CDR3nt: TGTGCCAGCAGTTTCTCTAGCGGGGAACAAGATACGCAGTATTTT
v_gene: TRBV12-3/TRBV12-4
abundance: few
j_gene: TRBJ2-3
d_gene: TRBD2

CDR3aa: CSARSGGQGANEKLFF
CDR3nt: TGCAGTGCTAGATCTGGGGGACAGGGTGCAAATGAAAAACTGTTTTTT
v_gene: TRBV20-1
abundance: few
j_gene: TRBJ1-4
d_gene: TRBD1

CDR3aa: CASSEYQGRGNEQFF
CDR3nt: TGTGCCAGCAGTGAATACCAAGGACGGGGCAATGAGCAGTTCTTC
v_gene: TRBV6-1
abundance: .
j_gene: TRBJ2-1
d_gene: .

CDR3aa: CASSYSIGKETQYF
CDR3nt: TGTGCCAGCAGTTACTCTATAGGCAAGGAGACCCAGTACTTC
v_gene: TRBV6-5
abundance: .
j_gene: TRBJ2-5
d_gene: .

CDR3aa: CSAQTSGALSTDTQYF
CDR3nt: TGCAGTGCGCAGACTAGCGGGGCCCTTAGCACAGATACGCAGTATTTT
v_gene: TRBV20-1
abundance: many
j_gene: TRBJ2-3
d_gene: TRBD2

CDR3aa: CASSPLREIVGTQYF
CDR3nt: TGTGCCAGCAGCCCCCTCAGGGAAATTGTGGGGACCCAGTACTTC
v_gene: TRBV7-6
abundance: few
j_gene: TRBJ2-5
d_gene: .

CDR3aa: CASSPDPGQGNGYTF
CDR3nt: TGCGCCAGCAGCCCGGATCCGGGACAGGGGAACGGCTACACCTTC
v_gene: TRBV5-1
abundance: many
j_gene: TRBJ1-2
d_gene: TRBD1

CDR3aa: CASSKVKEQFF
CDR3nt: TGTGCCAGCAGCAAAGTAAAGGAGCAGTTCTTC
v_gene: TRBV21-1
abundance: few
j_gene: TRBJ2-1
d_gene: .

CDR3aa: CSARDYGNGGELFF
CDR3nt: TGCAGTGCTAGAGATTACGGGAACGGCGGGGAGCTGTTTTTT
v_gene: TRBV20-1
abundance: many
j_gene: TRBJ2-2
d_gene: .

CDR3aa: CSARPRLNTGELFF
CDR3nt: TGCAGTGCTAGACCGCGCTTGAACACCGGGGAGCTGTTTTTT
v_gene: TRBV20-1
abundance: many
j_gene: TRBJ2-2
d_gene: .

CDR3aa: CASSLGSGSPYNEQFF
CDR3nt: TGCGCCAGCAGCTTGGGGTCAGGGAGCCCCTACAATGAGCAGTTCTTC
v_gene: TRBV5-1
abundance: many
j_gene: TRBJ2-1
d_gene: .

CDR3aa: CASSRNSGNTGELFF
CDR3nt: TGTGCCAGCAGCCGAAATTCGGGGAACACCGGGGAGCTGTTTTTT
v_gene: TRBV7-9
abundance: few
j_gene: TRBJ2-2
d_gene: .

CDR3aa: CASRAYSGGNEQFF
CDR3nt: TGTGCCAGCAGGGCCTATAGCGGGGGTAATGAGCAGTTCTTC
v_gene: TRBV7-8
abundance: .
j_gene: TRBJ2-1
d_gene: TRBD2

CDR3aa: CASSYNLDTSNYGYTF
CDR3nt: TGTGCCAGCAGCTACAACCTAGACACCTCTAACTATGGCTACACCTTC
v_gene: TRBV7-9
abundance: .
j_gene: TRBJ1-2
d_gene: .

CDR3aa: CSARDEAGGAYEQYF
CDR3nt: TGCAGTGCTAGAGATGAGGCAGGGGGTGCTTACGAGCAGTACTTC
v_gene: TRBV20-1
abundance: many
j_gene: TRBJ2-7
d_gene: TRBD1

CDR3aa: CSARDRLKSSYNSPLHF
CDR3nt: TGCAGTGCTAGAGATCGACTCAAAAGCTCCTATAATTCACCCCTCCACTTT
v_gene: TRBV20-1
abundance: few
j_gene: TRBJ1-6
d_gene: .

CDR3aa: CASSGHSTSYEQYF
CDR3nt: TGTGCCAGCAGTGGACACTCGACCTCCTACGAGCAGTACTTC
v_gene: TRBV12-3/TRBV12-4
abundance: .
j_gene: TRBJ2-7
d_gene: .

CDR3aa: CASSPGGQGGQETQYF
CDR3nt: TGTGCCAGCAGCCCCGGGGGGCAGGGAGGTCAAGAGACCCAGTACTTC
v_gene: TRBV9
abundance: few
j_gene: TRBJ2-5
d_gene: .

CDR3aa: CASAEDRGRTEAFF
CDR3nt: TGTGCCAGCGCCGAAGACAGGGGACGAACTGAAGCTTTCTTT
v_gene: TRBV6-1
abundance: .
j_gene: TRBJ1-1
d_gene: TRBD1

CDR3aa: CASSPVGTASYNEQFF
CDR3nt: TGTGCCAGCAGCCCAGTCGGGACGGCCTCCTACAATGAGCAGTTCTTC
v_gene: TRBV7-6
abundance: few
j_gene: TRBJ2-1
d_gene: .

CDR3aa: CSARRTYAVAEAFF
CDR3nt: TGCAGTGCTAGAAGGACCTATGCGGTGGCTGAAGCTTTCTTT
v_gene: TRBV20-1
abundance: few
j_gene: TRBJ1-1
d_gene: .

CDR3aa: CSARLGAGLNEKLFF
CDR3nt: TGCAGTGCTAGACTCGGAGCAGGACTTAATGAAAAACTGTTTTTT
v_gene: TRBV20-1
abundance: .
j_gene: TRBJ1-4
d_gene: .

CDR3aa: CSVDPTDSTDTQYF
CDR3nt: TGCAGCGTTGATCCCACCGATAGCACAGATACGCAGTATTTT
v_gene: TRBV29-1
abundance: few
j_gene: TRBJ2-3
d_gene: .

CDR3aa: CASSRSGQGSYEQYF
CDR3nt: TGCGCCAGCAGCCGATCGGGACAGGGCTCCTACGAGCAGTACTTC
v_gene: TRBV4-3
abundance: few
j_gene: TRBJ2-7
d_gene: TRBD1

CDR3aa: CSAGTRKNIQYF
CDR3nt: TGCAGTGCTGGGACTAGGAAGAACATTCAGTACTTC
v_gene: TRBV20-1
abundance: many
j_gene: TRBJ2-4
d_gene: TRBD2

CDR3aa: CASTPRGPTSGYTF
CDR3nt: TGTGCCAGCACCCCTAGGGGACCGACGAGTGGCTACACCTTC
v_gene: TRBV28
abundance: .
j_gene: TRBJ1-2
d_gene: .

CDR3aa: CASSSGGTASYEQYF
CDR3nt: TGTGCCAGCAGTTCTGGGGGGACAGCTTCCTACGAGCAGTACTTC
v_gene: TRBV12-3/TRBV12-4
abundance: many
j_gene: TRBJ2-7
d_gene: .

CDR3aa: CASSPRGGSGELFF
CDR3nt: TGTGCCAGCAGCCCTCGAGGGGGGTCCGGGGAGCTGTTTTTT
v_gene: TRBV11-1
abundance: .
j_gene: TRBJ2-2
d_gene: .

CDR3aa: CASSLQTSSPGELFF
CDR3nt: TGCGCCAGCAGCTTGCAGACTAGCTCTCCGGGGGAGCTGTTTTTT
v_gene: TRBV5-1
abundance: .
j_gene: TRBJ2-2
d_gene: TRBD2

CDR3aa: CASSLDGQGNYNEQFF
CDR3nt: TGCGCCAGCAGCTTGGACGGACAGGGGAATTACAATGAGCAGTTCTTC
v_gene: TRBV5-1
abundance: .
j_gene: TRBJ2-1
d_gene: TRBD1

CDR3aa: CASSLVGGGGNTIYF
CDR3nt: TGTGCCAGCAGCTTAGTAGGGGGCGGTGGAAACACCATATATTTT
v_gene: TRBV7-2
abundance: few
j_gene: TRBJ1-3
d_gene: TRBD1

CDR3aa: CAWKETGQPYEQYF
CDR3nt: TGTGCCTGGAAGGAGACGGGACAGCCCTACGAGCAGTACTTC
v_gene: TRBV30
abundance: .
j_gene: TRBJ2-7
d_gene: TRBD1

CDR3aa: CASSPGDRAQFF
CDR3nt: TGTGCCAGCAGCCCCGGGGACAGGGCCCAGTTCTTC
v_gene: TRBV7-2
abundance: .
j_gene: TRBJ2-1
d_gene: TRBD1

CDR3aa: CASSLSGTGGIHEQYF
CDR3nt: TGTGCCAGCAGCTTAAGCGGGACAGGGGGCATCCACGAGCAGTACTTC
v_gene: TRBV7-3
abundance: few
j_gene: TRBJ2-7
d_gene: TRBD1